This is a list of T cell receptor beta chains from one sample in a study of blood T cell repertoires in COVID-19. Profiling relied on immunoSEQ multiplex PCR, and the TCRdb table lists in-frame clones only, not all of them. The sample lists 200,000 to 250,000 clones; about four fifths were seen once. The sample was PBMCs or T cells enriched from blood (not recorded which). Every receptor here comes from a man in his 60s who had recovered from COVID-19. Each CDR3 is given with its conserved first and last residue. A D gene is named only where the DNA matches it firmly. Size values are once, few and many counts, or a class for expanded clones, and some rows have none.

CDR3aa: CASSRGQGSGNTIYF
CDR3nt: TGTGCCAGTAGTAGGGGACAGGGGAGCGGAAACACCATATATTTT
d_gene: TRBD1
v_gene: TRBV19
j_gene: TRBJ1-3
abundance: .

CDR3aa: CASSGEPLNEQFF
CDR3nt: TGTGCCAGCAGTGGGGAGCCCCTCAATGAGCAGTTCTTC
d_gene: .
v_gene: TRBV6-4
j_gene: TRBJ2-1
abundance: once

CDR3aa: CSAGGGLNTEAFF
CDR3nt: TGCAGCGCAGGGGGCGGGCTGAACACTGAAGCTTTCTTT
d_gene: TRBD1
v_gene: TRBV29-1
j_gene: TRBJ1-1
abundance: .

CDR3aa: CASIPGTLNTGELFF
CDR3nt: TGTGCCAGCATCCCAGGGACACTGAACACCGGGGAGCTGTTTTTT
d_gene: .
v_gene: TRBV6-5
j_gene: TRBJ2-2
abundance: .

CDR3aa: CASSTGTGSYEQYF
CDR3nt: TGTGCCAGCAGCACCGGGACAGGGTCATACGAGCAGTACTTC
d_gene: TRBD1
v_gene: TRBV6-2/TRBV6-3
j_gene: TRBJ2-7
abundance: .

CDR3aa: CASSLVPGSPLHF
CDR3nt: TGTGCCAGCAGCTTAGTCCCGGGTTCACCCCTCCACTTT
d_gene: .
v_gene: TRBV7-2
j_gene: TRBJ1-6
abundance: .

CDR3aa: CASSSLLAGGTDTQYF
CDR3nt: TGCGCCAGCAGCTCCTTACTAGCGGGGGGGACAGATACGCAGTATTTT
d_gene: TRBD2
v_gene: TRBV5-1
j_gene: TRBJ2-3
abundance: .

CDR3aa: CASSDGIRGNQPQHF
CDR3nt: TGTGCCAGCAGTGACGGGATAAGGGGCAATCAGCCCCAGCATTTT
d_gene: .
v_gene: TRBV6-1
j_gene: TRBJ1-5
abundance: once

CDR3aa: CASSLGGLAGDTQYF
CDR3nt: TGTGCCAGCAGCTTAGGGGGACTAGCCGGGGATACGCAGTATTTT
d_gene: TRBD2
v_gene: TRBV7-2
j_gene: TRBJ2-3
abundance: .

CDR3aa: CASSQTMTGSPLHF
CDR3nt: TGTGCCAGCAGTCAGACCATGACGGGTTCACCCCTCCACTTT
d_gene: .
v_gene: TRBV27
j_gene: TRBJ1-6
abundance: .

CDR3aa: CATLPGWGRGTQYF
CDR3nt: TGTGCCACCCTCCCGGGCTGGGGCCGAGGGACCCAGTACTTC
d_gene: .
v_gene: TRBV6-5
j_gene: TRBJ2-5
abundance: .

CDR3aa: CAITRTETYNEQFF
CDR3nt: TGTGCCATCACCAGGACAGAAACCTACAATGAGCAGTTCTTC
d_gene: .
v_gene: TRBV10-3
j_gene: TRBJ2-1
abundance: few

CDR3aa: CASSKTPYNEQFF
CDR3nt: TGTGCCAGTAGTAAAACACCTTACAATGAGCAGTTCTTC
d_gene: .
v_gene: TRBV19
j_gene: TRBJ2-1
abundance: few

CDR3aa: CASSGQGVSNQPQHF
CDR3nt: TGTGCCAGTAGTGGACAGGGTGTGAGCAATCAGCCCCAGCATTTT
d_gene: TRBD1
v_gene: TRBV19
j_gene: TRBJ1-5
abundance: .

CDR3aa: CASSLSRGQPQHF
CDR3nt: TGTGCCAGCAGCTTAAGCAGGGGGCAGCCCCAGCATTTT
d_gene: TRBD1
v_gene: TRBV7-3
j_gene: TRBJ1-5
abundance: .

CDR3aa: CASRPQRGAAGAQYF
CDR3nt: TGTGCCAGCAGACCTCAGCGGGGGGCTGCCGGGGCCCAGTACTTC
d_gene: TRBD2
v_gene: TRBV7-2
j_gene: TRBJ2-5
abundance: once

CDR3aa: CASRTGLAGAYEQYF
CDR3nt: TGTGCCAGCAGGACAGGACTAGCGGGGGCCTACGAGCAGTACTTC
d_gene: TRBD2
v_gene: TRBV27
j_gene: TRBJ2-7
abundance: .

CDR3aa: CASSAETGFSNQPQHF
CDR3nt: TGTGCCAGCAGTGCTGAAACAGGGTTTAGCAATCAGCCCCAGCATTTT
d_gene: .
v_gene: TRBV6-1
j_gene: TRBJ1-5
abundance: .

CDR3aa: CASRLDRANTEAFF
CDR3nt: TGCGCCAGCAGACTGGACAGGGCGAACACTGAAGCTTTCTTT
d_gene: TRBD1
v_gene: TRBV5-1
j_gene: TRBJ1-1
abundance: .

CDR3aa: CASRVVAGGRVEQFF
CDR3nt: TGTGCCAGCAGGGTAGTAGCGGGGGGGCGCGTGGAGCAGTTCTTC
d_gene: TRBD2
v_gene: TRBV11-2
j_gene: TRBJ2-1
abundance: .